Below are 5 T cell receptor beta chains sequenced from a single sample in a study of blood T cell repertoires in COVID-19. Produced via immunoSEQ multiplex PCR; TCRdb's table is partial and in-frame only. The data show around 300,000 clones, with around nine tenths seen just once and approximately 2.4% held by the top ten. The sample taken for sequencing was PBMCs or T cells enriched from blood (not recorded which). The receptor source for this set is a woman younger than 35 who had recovered from COVID-19.

The chain has TRBV5-1 and TRBJ2-7; no clear D gene. The V gene lost 0 bases and the J gene lost 3 bases, with 16 bases spanning the gap. Per germline, CDR1 SGHRS and CDR2 YFSETQ. The CDR3 has 16 amino acids. CDR3 nucleotide sequence: TGCGCCAGCAGCTTGGCCTCGCCGTCGTTAGACTACGAGCAGTACTTC. Amino acids: CASSLASPSLDYEQYF.

Only one count was recorded for this clone. V is TRBV9 and J is TRBJ1-6; D gene ambiguous. The CDR3 is 13 residues long. Trimming took 0 bases from V and 10 from J, leaving 8 bases between them. Germline V gives CDR1 SGDLS, CDR2 YYNGEE. The CDR3 is CASSVDWASPLHF. CDR3 nucleotides: TGTGCCAGCAGCGTAGATTGGGCGTCACCCCTCCACTTT.

The chain recombines TRBV5-1 with TRBJ2-1; TRBD2 matches 12 bases. CDR3 length: 16 amino acids. The V gene's germline CDR1 is SGHRS and CDR2 YFSETQ. Losses at the gene ends were 3 bases for V and 8 bases for J; bases not matched to a gene: 9. The DNA for the CDR3 is TGCGCCAGCAGCTACAATCTAGCGGGAGGGCCGGATGAGCAGTTCTTC. Its translation is CASSYNLAGGPDEQFF.

This clone was detected once. The chain couples TRBV7-8 to TRBJ2-5; tentatively, D is TRBD1 (5 bases). Germline V gene sequence: CDR1 SGHVS, CDR2 FQNEAQ. The CDR3 sequence is 14 residues long. Deletions cut 7 bases from V and 1 base from J, with 13 bases between. The CDR3 nucleotides are TGTGCCAGCACCCTAGGGGTCATCCAAGAGACCCAGTACTTC. The encoded protein is CASTLGVIQETQYF.

The chain recombines TRBV7-2 with TRBJ2-5; TRBD2 is a possible D gene (5 bases). The CDR3 has 14 amino acids. V was clipped by 0 bases and J by 9 bases, with 14 bases between them. Germline-derived CDR1 and CDR2 are SGHTA and FQGNSA. This CDR3 reads CASSLAAADSAQYF. The DNA of the CDR3 is TGTGCCAGCAGCTTAGCAGCGGCCGATTCGGCCCAGTACTTC.